This T cell receptor (beta chain) is from a study of shared clonotypes between healthy human individuals (dated by TCRdb to 2018 to 2021). Regarding the study in general: The cohort included three men and a couple of women between 18 and 49 years of age. For each donor, CD4 naive and CD4 memory were each given three plates, CD8 naive was given two plates, and CD8 memory was given one plate. To estimate repertoire size and how much clonotypes are shared between individuals, the study performed deep sequencing of blood TCR repertoires from 4 to 6 healthy adults. To increase sequencing depth and limit assay-specific biases, TCR repertoire library preparation and sequencing were carried out by different laboratories using diverse techniques. Leukapheresis yielded between about 0.8 and 9.5 billion PBMCs per donor. Paper-wide results and their limitations: Only blood was sampled, and tissue TCR repertoires likely differ from those in blood. Even with the large sequencing depth, rarefaction of the sorted-subset datasets indicated that sequencing was incomplete. Across four donors, approximately 5% of naive CD4, more than 3% of naive CD8, roughly 2.2% of memory CD4, and under 0.45% of memory CD8 clonotypes were shared. The small number of donors limited the genetic and exposure-history diversity represented. Based on pairwise subsampling, the degree of clonotype sharing among donors was expected to be affected by sequencing depth. Compared with non-shared clonotypes, clonotypes shared by all four sorted-subset donors had higher generation probabilities. Naive subsets generally had larger estimated clonotype richness than memory subsets did.

TCR CDR3 regions were amplified from genomic DNA by multiplex PCR using the deep immunoSEQ assay. For each cell subset, the extracted genomic DNA was distributed evenly across all wells of several immunoSEQ 96-well plates, and each plate served as one replicate. For sorted subsets, 150 to 250 ng genomic DNA, equal to 30,000 or so T cell genomes, was loaded into each replicate PCR. The purified libraries were quantified using a Qubit 3.0 fluorometer, sized with a Bioanalyzer 2100, and then quantified again using the KAPA Library Quantification kit. Every immunoSEQ 96-well plate was sequenced on a dedicated single-read 150-cycle Illumina NextSeq 550 flow cell. In the paper's pipeline: Because only junctional sequences without quality scores were contained in the immunoSEQ output, filtering matching that applied to full-length reads could not be performed. To assign V/J genes and CDR3, sequences were annotated using PyIR, a Python wrapper for IgBLAST v1.9, with IMGT germline references. Reads with weak V/J assignments (E-value above 1e-6), missing CDR3, stop codons, out-of-frame junctions, or ambiguous translated residues were removed. A V3J clonotype was defined by an identical inferred V gene, J gene, and CDR3 amino acid sequence. Percentage overlap between repertoires was computed as shared unique clonotypes divided by the size of the smaller repertoire. Richness of each repertoire was evaluated using RTK rarefaction, the Chao1 estimator, and Recon v2.1 estimates of unobserved clonotypes. Generation probabilities were computed with OLGA for all TCRbeta clonotypes obtained by the gDNA method from several donors. The table comes from immuneACCESS by way of TCRdb, which keeps in-frame sequences with V and J called. Part of the clones is missing from these tables; in studies checked, under half for an unresolved V gene and the rest for unknown reasons. The DNA was the basis for D and trimming; V, J and clone size are from that table. In this sample the table shows about 960,000 clones, around three quarters of which occur a single time. The leading ten clones occupy over 1.3% of the sample.

For this chain, trimming is 2 bases at the V end and 3 bases at the J end, and the number of junction bases without a gene match is 8. Via the germline V gene (reference sequence), CDR1 is PRHDT and CDR2 FYEKMQ. Including cysteine and phenylalanine, the CDR3 has 16 amino acids. The read is trimmed to its CDR3 DNA, 48 bases read in frame from base 1. With respect to this clone: The clone's antigen remains unknown. No base-level quality is on record; no much larger clone is a single base apart.

The donors were healthy, HIV-negative adults with no recently reported acute infections or vaccinations. Only Caucasian adults living in Nashville, Tennessee, USA were represented among the donors. Magnetic negative selection was used to enrich CD4+ T cells, after which naive cells were positively selected on CD45RA and the negative fraction became the memory subset. Blood was collected by leukapheresis, and PBMCs were isolated by Ficoll-Histopaque density gradient centrifugation and then cryopreserved in liquid nitrogen vapor phase. Analytical flow cytometry was used to check the purity and quantity of each magnetically sorted T cell population. Genomic DNA was isolated from each sorted fraction and quantified by UV absorbance on a Nanodrop 2000c.

The sample comprised memory CD4+ T cells sorted from blood. Reading the label with the study, this specimen's cell subset or site is: CD45RA-negative fraction. The sequence joins TRBV13 to TRBJ1-1; 8 bases in between match TRBD1. The sequence was collected from a man aged 18-30 years in good health. In nucleotides, the sequence is TGTGCCAGCAGCTTATGGGCAGGGGGCGCGGACACTGAAGCTTTCTTT. Translated, it reads CASSLWAGGADTEAFF. The full variable domain, with segments outside the CDR3 supplied by the reference TRBV13 and TRBJ1-1 proteins, appears as AAGVIQSPRHLIKEKRETATLKCYPIPRHDTVYWYQQGPGQDPQFLISFYEKMQSDKGSIPDRFSAQQFSDYHSELNMSSLELGDSALYFCASSLWAGGADTEAFFGQGTRLTVV.